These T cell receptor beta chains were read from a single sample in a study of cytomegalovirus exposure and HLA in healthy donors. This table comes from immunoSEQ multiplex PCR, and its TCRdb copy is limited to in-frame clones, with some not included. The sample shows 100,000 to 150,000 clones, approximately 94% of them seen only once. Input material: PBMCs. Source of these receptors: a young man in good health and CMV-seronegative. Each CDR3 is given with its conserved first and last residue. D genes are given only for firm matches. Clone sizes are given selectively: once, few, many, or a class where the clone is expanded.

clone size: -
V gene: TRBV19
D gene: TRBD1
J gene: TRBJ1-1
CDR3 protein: CASSLQGAQTEAFF
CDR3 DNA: TGTGCCAGTAGTCTACAGGGGGCGCAAACTGAAGCTTTCTTT

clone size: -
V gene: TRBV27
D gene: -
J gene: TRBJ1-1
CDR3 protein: CASSLVSGNTEAFF
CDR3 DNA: TGTGCCAGCAGTTTGGTGTCAGGGAACACTGAAGCTTTCTTT

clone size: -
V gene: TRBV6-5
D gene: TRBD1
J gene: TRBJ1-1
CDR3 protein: CASRQGDEAFF
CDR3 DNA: TGTGCCAGCAGGCAGGGGGATGAAGCTTTCTTT

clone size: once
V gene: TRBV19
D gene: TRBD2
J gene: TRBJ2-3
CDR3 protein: CASSIILAGGPSTDTQYF
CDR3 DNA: TGTGCCAGTAGTATCATCCTAGCGGGGGGACCTAGCACAGATACGCAGTATTTT

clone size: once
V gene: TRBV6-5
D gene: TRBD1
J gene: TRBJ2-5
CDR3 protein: CASRMDRGNGETQYF
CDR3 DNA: TGTGCCAGCAGGATGGACAGGGGGAACGGAGAGACCCAGTACTTC

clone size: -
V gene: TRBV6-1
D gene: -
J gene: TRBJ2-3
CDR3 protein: CASRGVGTDTQYF
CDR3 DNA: TGTGCCAGCAGAGGGGTGGGCACAGATACGCAGTATTTT

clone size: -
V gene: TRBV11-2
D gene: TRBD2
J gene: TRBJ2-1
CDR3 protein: CASSSVAGGPSNEQFF
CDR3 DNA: TGTGCCAGCAGCTCCGTAGCGGGAGGGCCATCGAATGAGCAGTTCTTC

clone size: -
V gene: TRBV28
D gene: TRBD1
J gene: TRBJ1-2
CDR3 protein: CASSFRQGGQRGYTF
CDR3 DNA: TGTGCCAGCAGTTTCAGACAGGGAGGCCAAAGGGGCTACACCTTC

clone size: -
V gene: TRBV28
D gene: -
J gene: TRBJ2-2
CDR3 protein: CASSLTLGQLYTGELFF
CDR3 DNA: TGTGCCAGCAGTTTAACCCTGGGACAACTGTACACCGGGGAGCTGTTTTTT

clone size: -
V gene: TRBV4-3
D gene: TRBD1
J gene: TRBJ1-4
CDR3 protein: CASSQGSGGITNEKLFF
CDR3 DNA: TGCGCCAGCAGCCAAGGATCAGGGGGCATAACTAATGAAAAACTGTTTTTT

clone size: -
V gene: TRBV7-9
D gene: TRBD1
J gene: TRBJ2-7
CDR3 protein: CASSYRDSSYEQYF
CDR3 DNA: TGTGCCAGCAGCTACCGGGACAGCTCCTACGAGCAGTACTTC

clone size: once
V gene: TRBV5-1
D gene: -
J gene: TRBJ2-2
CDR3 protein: CASSPVVSTGELFF
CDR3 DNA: TGCGCCAGCAGCCCGGTCGTGTCCACCGGGGAGCTGTTTTTT

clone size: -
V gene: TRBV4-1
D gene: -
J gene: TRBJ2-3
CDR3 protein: CASSQDRWGTSTDTQYF
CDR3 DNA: TGCGCCAGCAGCCAAGATCGGTGGGGGACTAGCACAGATACGCAGTATTTT

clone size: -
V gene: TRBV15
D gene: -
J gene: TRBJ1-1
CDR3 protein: CATSRERENTEAFF
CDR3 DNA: TGTGCCACCAGCAGAGAACGGGAGAACACTGAAGCTTTCTTT

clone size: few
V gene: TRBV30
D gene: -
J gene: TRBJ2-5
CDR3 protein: CAWTQGRETQYF
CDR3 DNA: TGTGCCTGGACCCAGGGTAGAGAGACCCAGTACTTC